The sequence of this TCR beta chain was determined in a study of beta chain features in type 1 diabetes. CDR1 is SGHNT and CDR2 is YYREEE in the germline V gene (reference sequence). The V and J ends lost 4 bases and 0 bases respectively, with 9 bases between them. The CDR3 has 14 residues. Expressed TCRB transcripts were sequenced because the isolated RNA had all been reverse transcribed beforehand. Only in-frame clones appear in the TCRdb table, and some are missing; sequencing was by immunoSEQ multiplex PCR. The data contain 860,000 or so clones, 15% to 20% of them seen just once; the ten biggest clones take up 0.023%.

This TCR came from a woman between 18 and 30 years old in good health. The J gene is TRBJ2-3, the V gene TRBV5-4; a possible D gene is TRBD1 (6 bases). Specimen: naive CD4+ T cells from blood. The CDR3 spells CASSPGVSTDTQYF. CDR3 DNA: TGTGCCAGCAGCCCAGGGGTCAGCACAGATACGCAGTATTTT.